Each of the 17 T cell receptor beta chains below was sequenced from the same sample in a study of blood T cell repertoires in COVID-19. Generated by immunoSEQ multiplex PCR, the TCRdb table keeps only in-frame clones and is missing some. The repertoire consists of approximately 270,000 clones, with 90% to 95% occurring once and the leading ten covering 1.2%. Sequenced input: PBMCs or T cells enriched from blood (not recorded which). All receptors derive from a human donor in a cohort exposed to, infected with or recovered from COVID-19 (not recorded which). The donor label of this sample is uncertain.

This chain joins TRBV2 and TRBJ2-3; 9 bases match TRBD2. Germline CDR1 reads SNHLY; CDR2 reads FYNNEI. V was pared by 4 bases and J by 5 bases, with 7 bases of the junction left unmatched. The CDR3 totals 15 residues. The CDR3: CASSAERGAGDTQYF. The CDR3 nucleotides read TGTGCCAGCAGTGCAGAGCGGGGGGCAGGAGATACGCAGTATTTT.

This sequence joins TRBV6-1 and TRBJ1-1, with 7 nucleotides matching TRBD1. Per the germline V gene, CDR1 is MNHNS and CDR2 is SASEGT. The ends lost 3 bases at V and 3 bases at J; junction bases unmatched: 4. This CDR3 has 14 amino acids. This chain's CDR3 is CASSDHRGYTEAFF. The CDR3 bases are TGTGCCAGCAGTGACCACAGGGGTTACACTGAAGCTTTCTTT.

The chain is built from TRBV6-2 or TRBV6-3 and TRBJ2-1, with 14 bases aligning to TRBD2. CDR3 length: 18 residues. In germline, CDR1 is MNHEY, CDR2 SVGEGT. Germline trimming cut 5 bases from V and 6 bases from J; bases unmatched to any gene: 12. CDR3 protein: CASSHGLAGGLLGNEQFF. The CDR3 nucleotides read TGTGCCAGCAGTCACGGACTAGCGGGGGGTCTTCTCGGCAATGAGCAGTTCTTC.

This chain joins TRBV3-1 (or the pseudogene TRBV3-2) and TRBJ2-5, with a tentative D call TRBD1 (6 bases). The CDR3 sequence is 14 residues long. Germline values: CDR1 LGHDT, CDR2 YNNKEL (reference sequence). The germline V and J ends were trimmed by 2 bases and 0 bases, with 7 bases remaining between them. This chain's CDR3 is CASSQRGYQETQYF. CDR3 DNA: TGTGCCAGCAGCCAAAGGGGGTACCAAGAGACCCAGTACTTC.

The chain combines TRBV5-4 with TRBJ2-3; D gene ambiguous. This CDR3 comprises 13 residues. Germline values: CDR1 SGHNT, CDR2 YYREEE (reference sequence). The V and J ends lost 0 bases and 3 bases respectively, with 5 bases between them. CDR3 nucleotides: TGTGCCAGCAGCTTGGATCGTACAGATACGCAGTATTTT. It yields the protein CASSLDRTDTQYF.

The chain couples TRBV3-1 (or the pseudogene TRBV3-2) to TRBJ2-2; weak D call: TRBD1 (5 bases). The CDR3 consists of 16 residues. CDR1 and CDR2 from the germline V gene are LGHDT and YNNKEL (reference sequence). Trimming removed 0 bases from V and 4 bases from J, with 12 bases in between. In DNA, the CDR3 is TGTGCCAGCAGCCAAGATCCCAGGGCCGGCACCGGGGAGCTGTTTTTT. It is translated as CASSQDPRAGTGELFF.

CDR3 sequence: CSALESYGYTF. In DNA form, the CDR3 reads TGCAGTGCTTTAGAAAGCTATGGCTACACCTTC. The chain recombines TRBV20-1 with TRBJ1-2; D is unresolved. V lost 5 bases, J lost 4 bases, and 8 bases lay in between. The CDR3 totals 11 residues. Per germline, CDR1 DFQATT and CDR2 SNEGSKA (reference sequence).

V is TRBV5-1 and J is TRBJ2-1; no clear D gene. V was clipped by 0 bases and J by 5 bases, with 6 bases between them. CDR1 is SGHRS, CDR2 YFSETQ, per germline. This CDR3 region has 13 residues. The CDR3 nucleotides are TGCGCCAGCAGCTTGGGAGGAGACAATGAGCAGTTCTTC. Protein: CASSLGGDNEQFF.

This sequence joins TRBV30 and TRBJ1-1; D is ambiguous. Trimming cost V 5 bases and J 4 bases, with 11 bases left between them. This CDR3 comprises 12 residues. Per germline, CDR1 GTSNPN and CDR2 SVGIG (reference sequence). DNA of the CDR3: TGTGCCTGGTGGGAGGAGGGCACTGAAGCTTTCTTT. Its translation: CAWWEEGTEAFF.

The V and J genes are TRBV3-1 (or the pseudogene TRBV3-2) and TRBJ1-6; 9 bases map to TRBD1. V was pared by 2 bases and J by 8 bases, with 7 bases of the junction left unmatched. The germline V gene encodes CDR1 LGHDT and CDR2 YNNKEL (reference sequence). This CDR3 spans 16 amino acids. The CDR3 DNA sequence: TGTGCCAGCAGCCAATCCGGGACAGGGTCTGATTCACCCCTCCACTTT. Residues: CASSQSGTGSDSPLHF.

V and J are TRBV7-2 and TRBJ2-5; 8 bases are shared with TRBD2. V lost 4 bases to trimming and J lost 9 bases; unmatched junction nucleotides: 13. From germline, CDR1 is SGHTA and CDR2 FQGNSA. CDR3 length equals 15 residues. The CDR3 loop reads CASSSTPGLEGPQYF. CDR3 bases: TGTGCCAGCAGCTCTACCCCGGGACTAGAAGGGCCCCAGTACTTC.

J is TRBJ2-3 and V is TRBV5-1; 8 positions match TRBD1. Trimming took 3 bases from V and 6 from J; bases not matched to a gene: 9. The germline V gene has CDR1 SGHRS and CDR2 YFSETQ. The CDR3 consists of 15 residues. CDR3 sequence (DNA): TGCGCCAGCAGCTACGGACAGGGTCCCGTTGATACGCAGTATTTT. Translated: CASSYGQGPVDTQYF.

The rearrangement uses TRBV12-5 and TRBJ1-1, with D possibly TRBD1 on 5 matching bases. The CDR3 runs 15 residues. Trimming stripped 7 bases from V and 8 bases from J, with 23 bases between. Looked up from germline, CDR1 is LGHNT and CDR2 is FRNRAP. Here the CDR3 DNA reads TGTGCTAGTGCCGGTCCCGGGGGGTCAATGGGGGAAGCTTTCTTT. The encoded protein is CASAGPGGSMGEAFF.

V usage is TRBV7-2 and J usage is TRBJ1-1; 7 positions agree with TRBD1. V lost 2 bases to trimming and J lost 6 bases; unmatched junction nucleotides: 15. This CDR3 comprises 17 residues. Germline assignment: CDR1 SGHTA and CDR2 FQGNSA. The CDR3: CASSLRGGGRRSSEAFF. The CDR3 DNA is TGTGCCAGCAGCTTAAGAGGAGGGGGCAGGAGGAGCTCTGAAGCTTTCTTT.

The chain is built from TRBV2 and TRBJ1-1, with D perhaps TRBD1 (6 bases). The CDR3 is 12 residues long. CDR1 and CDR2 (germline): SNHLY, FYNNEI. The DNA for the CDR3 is TGTGCTCTCGGGACACCGATCGCTGAAGCTTTCTTT. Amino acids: CALGTPIAEAFF.

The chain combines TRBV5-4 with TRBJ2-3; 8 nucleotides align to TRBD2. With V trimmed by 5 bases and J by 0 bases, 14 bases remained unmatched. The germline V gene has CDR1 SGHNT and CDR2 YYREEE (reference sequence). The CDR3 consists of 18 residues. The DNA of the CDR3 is TGTGCCAGCAGAAACTCGGATAGCGGGGTGCCTAGCACAGATACGCAGTATTTT. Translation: CASRNSDSGVPSTDTQYF. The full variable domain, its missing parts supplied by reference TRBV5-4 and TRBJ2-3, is ETGVTQSPTHLIKTRGQQVTLRCSSQSGHNTVSWYQQALGQGPQFIFQYYREEENGRGNFPPRFSGLQFPNYSSELNVNALELDDSALYLCASRNSDSGVPSTDTQYFGPGTRLTVL.

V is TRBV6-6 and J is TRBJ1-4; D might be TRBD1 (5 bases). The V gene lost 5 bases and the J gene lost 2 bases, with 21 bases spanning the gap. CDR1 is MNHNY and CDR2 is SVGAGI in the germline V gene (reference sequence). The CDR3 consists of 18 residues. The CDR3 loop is CASSPKRGARVTNEKLFF. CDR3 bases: TGTGCCAGCAGTCCAAAGCGGGGCGCGAGGGTGACTAATGAAAAACTGTTTTTT.